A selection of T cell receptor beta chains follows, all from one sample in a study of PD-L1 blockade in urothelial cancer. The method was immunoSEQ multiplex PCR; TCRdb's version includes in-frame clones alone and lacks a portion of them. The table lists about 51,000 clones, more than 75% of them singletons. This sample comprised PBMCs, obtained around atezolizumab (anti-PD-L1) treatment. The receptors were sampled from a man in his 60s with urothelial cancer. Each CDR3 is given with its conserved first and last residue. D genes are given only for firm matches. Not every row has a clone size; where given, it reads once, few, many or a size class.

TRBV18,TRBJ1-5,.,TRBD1,TGTGCCAGCTCACCCGACAGGGAAGGTGATCAGCCCCAGCATTTT,CASSPDREGDQPQHF
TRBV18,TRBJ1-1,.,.,TGTGCCAGCTCACCAAAAGTTCAGGGTAACACTGAAGCTTTCTTT,CASSPKVQGNTEAFF
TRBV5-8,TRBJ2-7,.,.,TGTGCCAGCAGACATTACAGGGTTTGGGAGCAGTACTTC,CASRHYRVWEQYF
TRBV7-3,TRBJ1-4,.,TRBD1,TGTGCCAGCAGCTTACCCGGGGACAGGGCGGTGGAAAAACTGTTTTTT,CASSLPGDRAVEKLFF
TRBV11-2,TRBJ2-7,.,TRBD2,TGTGCCAGCAGGCCCGTCGGCGGGAGGCGGACCTACGAGCAGTACTTC,CASRPVGGRRTYEQYF
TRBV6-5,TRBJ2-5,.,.,TGTGCCAGCAGTTACACCGGGGGTCCACCTAAAGAGACCCAGTACTTC,CASSYTGGPPKETQYF
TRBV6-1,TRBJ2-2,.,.,TGTGCCAGCAGTGAAAGCGGGGGGGAGCTGTTTTTT,CASSESGGELFF
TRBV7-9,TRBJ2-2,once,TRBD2,TGTGCCAGCAGCCCGGAGCGGGAGCGCACCGGGGAGCTGTTTTTT,CASSPERERTGELFF
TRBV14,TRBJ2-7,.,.,TGTGCCAGCAGCCAGTTCCTACCCCGGGACTTCGGATACTTC,CASSQFLPRDFGYF
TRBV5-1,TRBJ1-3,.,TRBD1,TGCGCCAGCAGTCCGGGACAGGGGGCTTTTGACACCATATATTTT,CASSPGQGAFDTIYF
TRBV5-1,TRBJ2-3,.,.,TGCGCCAGCAGCTGGACTTTCGCAGATACGCAGTATTTT,CASSWTFADTQYF
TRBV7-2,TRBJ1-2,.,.,TGTGCCAGCAGCCCCCTCCGGGGAAACTATGGCTACACCTTC,CASSPLRGNYGYTF
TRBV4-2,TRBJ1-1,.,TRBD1,TGTGCCAGCAGCCCCACCGGACAGGTCGGAACTTTCTTT,CASSPTGQVGTFF
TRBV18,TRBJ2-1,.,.,TGTGCCAGCTCACCACGCCCCGGGACTGCGAGGAATGAGCAGTTCTTC,CASSPRPGTARNEQFF
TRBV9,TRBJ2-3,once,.,TGTGCCAGCAGCGAGTACTCCCACACAGATACGCAGTATTTT,CASSEYSHTDTQYF
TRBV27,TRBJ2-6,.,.,TGTGCCAGCAGTTTCCACAACCTCCAGGGGGCCAACGTCCTGACTTTC,CASSFHNLQGANVLTF
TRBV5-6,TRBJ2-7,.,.,TGTGCCAGCAGCCGCGAGGGCGAGCAGTACTTC,CASSREGEQYF
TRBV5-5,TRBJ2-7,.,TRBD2,TGTGCCAGCAGCTTGGTGGCTAGCGGGAGGGCTGGGTACGAGCAGTACTTC,CASSLVASGRAGYEQYF
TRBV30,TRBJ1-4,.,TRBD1,TGTGCCTGGGGGGACAGCCGTGAAAAACTGTTTTTT,CAWGDSREKLFF
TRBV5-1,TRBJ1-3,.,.,TGCGCCAGCAGCTTGGCGGGGGAGGCGGGAAACACCATATATTTT,CASSLAGEAGNTIYF
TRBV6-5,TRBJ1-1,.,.,TGTGCCAGCAGTTACTCTTCGACAGTGAACACTGAAGCTTTCTTT,CASSYSSTVNTEAFF
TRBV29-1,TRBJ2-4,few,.,TGCAGCGTTGACGGGTCCAAAAACATTCAGTACTTC,CSVDGSKNIQYF
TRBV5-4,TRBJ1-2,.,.,TGTGCCAGCAGCCTCCCTATAGGCGGAGGGAAGTTGGATGGCTACACCTTC,CASSLPIGGGKLDGYTF
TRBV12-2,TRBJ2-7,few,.,TGTGCAAGTCCCGTGAGCTCCTACGAGCAGTACTTC,CASPVSSYEQYF
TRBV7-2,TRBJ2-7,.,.,TGTGCCAGCAGCCAGGACTACTCCTACGAGCAGTACTTC,CASSQDYSYEQYF
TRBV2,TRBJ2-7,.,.,TGTGCCAGCAGTGAGGGGCGGGGGCTGAACTACGAGCAGTACTTC,CASSEGRGLNYEQYF